The source of this T cell receptor beta chain is a study of cytomegalovirus exposure and HLA in healthy donors. Overall study results and limits: Analysis performed later found 16,951 TCR beta sequences associated with HLA alleles at 0.05 false discovery rate. The likely origin of a cluster of highly shared sequence variants was a sequencing artifact.

On this clone itself: Its antigen is currently unknown.

The CDR3 sequence is 14 residues long. V was clipped by 3 bases and J by 5 bases, with 13 bases between them. Germline V gene data show CDR1 as MNHEY and CDR2 as SMNVEV (reference sequence). PCR was performed using 60 Vbeta and 13 Jbeta primers. Original methodology: A later analysis counted 80 million or so unique TCR beta chains, around 12 million shared. Sequencing was performed with immunoSEQ multiplex PCR; in TCRdb, only in-frame clones are kept and a portion is missing. D and trimming come from the DNA, and the V and J calls and clone size come from that table. The sample lists about 100,000 clones; about 76% were seen once.

This chain connects TRBV27 to TRBJ1-2; D may be TRBD1 (5 bases). The TCR comes from a man aged 40-49 years in good health and CMV-seropositive. The sample comprised PBMCs. The CDR3 DNA follows: TGTGCCAGCAGTTTCTGGGGGGGAAATTATGGCTACACCTTC. Translated, it gives CASSFWGGNYGYTF.